Following are 24 T cell receptor beta chains from one sample sequenced in a study of synovial regulatory T cells in juvenile arthritis. The protocol was immunoSEQ multiplex PCR, while the TCRdb copy is restricted to in-frame clones and leaves out a portion. The listing records roughly 7,300 clones. Sequences were obtained from Treg cells from blood. The sample's subset: remaining (HLA-DR-negative) circulating blood Treg cells. These receptors came from a donor aged 2 to 35 with juvenile idiopathic arthritis.

The V call is TRBV20-1, the J call TRBJ2-5. Germline V gives CDR1 DFQATT, CDR2 SNEGSKA (reference sequence). CDR3 length: 11 amino acids. DNA is not recorded here. The CDR3 here is CSASRGPVQYF.

The V and J genes are TRBV7-9 and TRBJ1-4. CDR3 length: 14 amino acids. The protein alone is recorded here. CDR1 is SEHNR and CDR2 is FQNEAQ in the germline V gene (reference sequence). The CDR3 sequence is CASSLAEGSEKLFF.

The J gene is TRBJ2-3, the V gene TRBV7-2; lacking DNA, the TRBD1 call made by TCRdb goes unchecked. From germline, CDR1 is SGHTA and CDR2 FQGNSA. The CDR3 spans 17 residues. No DNA has been recorded. The CDR3 is CASSLADSGFRTDTQYF.

V and J are TRBV30 and TRBJ1-2; absent DNA, TCRdb's TRBD1 call cannot be checked. Germline CDR1 reads GTSNPN; CDR2 reads SVGIG (reference sequence). The CDR3 has 14 residues. Only the protein is on record. The CDR3 loop reads CAWSVQGRSYGYTF.

V usage is TRBV4-2 and J usage is TRBJ2-1; the TCRdb D gene call, TRBD2, has no DNA to confirm it. The CDR3 length is 15 residues. No DNA appears here. Germline V gene sequence: CDR1 LGHNA, CDR2 YNFKEQ. The CDR3 spells CASSQDQAGLGEQFF.

The chain is built from TRBV5-4 and TRBJ2-1; as DNA is missing, the TRBD1 call by TCRdb cannot be tested. This CDR3 is built from 19 residues. There is no recorded DNA. CDR1 and CDR2 (germline): SGHNT, YYREEE (reference sequence). CDR3 loop: CASSLGTGSLLFSYNEQFF.

V and J are TRBV28 and TRBJ1-1. CDR1 and CDR2 (germline): MDHEN, SYDVKM. The length of the CDR3 is 13 residues. No DNA is recorded. The CDR3 here is CASIIRGGLEAFF.

The gene calls are TRBV7-2 and TRBJ2-7; TCRdb selects TRBD1, and the lack of DNA leaves this call unchecked. Looked up from germline, CDR1 is SGHTA and CDR2 is FQGNSA. The CDR3 is made up of 13 amino acids. No DNA appears here. The CDR3 here is CASSLAGHYEQYF.

This CDR3 reads CASSSTRTGARDYGYTF. The chain joins TRBV7-9 to TRBJ1-2; the D call from TCRdb, TRBD1, cannot be confirmed without DNA. CDR3 length: 17 amino acids. The entry carries no DNA sequence. Germline V gene sequence: CDR1 SEHNR, CDR2 FQNEAQ (reference sequence).

The J gene is TRBJ2-7, the V gene TRBV18. Looked up from germline, CDR1 is KGHSH and CDR2 is LQKENI. The CDR3 is 16 amino acids. DNA for this receptor is not on file. The chain's CDR3 is CASSPPNRALGHEQYF.

CDR3 region: CASSILHGEQFF. V usage is TRBV19 and J usage is TRBJ2-1. The CDR3 spans 12 residues. No DNA is listed. The germline V gene encodes CDR1 LNHDA and CDR2 SQIVND (reference sequence). The full variable domain, completed using reference TRBV19 and TRBJ2-1, is DGGITQSPKYLFRKEGQNVTLSCEQNLNHDAMYWYRQDPGQGLRLIYYSQIVNDFQKGDIAEGYSVSREKKESFPLTVTSAQKNPTAFYLCASSILHGEQFFGPGTRLTVL.

The V call is TRBV7-9, the J call TRBJ1-1. This CDR3 has 15 amino acids. No DNA sequence was recorded. Germline lookup yields CDR1 SEHNR and CDR2 FQNEAQ (reference sequence). CDR3 sequence reads: CASSPERALNTEAFF.

The genes are TRBV9 and TRBJ2-5; there is no DNA to check the TCRdb D call of TRBD1. Germline V gene data show CDR1 as SGDLS and CDR2 as YYNGEE. The CDR3 is made up of 14 amino acids. No DNA sequence was recorded. CDR3 residues: CASSVDPGEETQYF.

The rearrangement links TRBV5-1 to TRBJ1-1; the D call of TRBD1 rests on TCRdb alone, since no DNA is present to check it. The CDR3 is made up of 16 amino acids. The DNA is unrecorded. CDR1 and CDR2 (germline): SGHRS, YFSETQ. CDR3 residues: CASSLRSTGMNTEAFF.

The chain recombines TRBV6-5 with TRBJ1-2. Germline assignment: CDR1 MNHEY and CDR2 SVGAGI. CDR3 length: 15 amino acids. DNA is not recorded here. The chain's CDR3 is CASTTTLRGWYGYTF.

This clone is called medium-sized based on its frequency. V usage is TRBV2 and J usage is TRBJ1-1. This CDR3 is built from 17 residues. The nucleotide record is missing. The germline V gene has CDR1 SNHLY and CDR2 FYNNEI. CDR3 loop: CASSEGGWEGINTEAFF.

The chain is built from TRBV10-3 and TRBJ1-6. The germline gives CDR1 ENHRY, CDR2 SYGVKD. The CDR3 sequence is 16 residues long. No DNA sequence is on record. The CDR3 is CATTKDGSSYNSPLHF.

This rearrangement joins TRBV5-1 to TRBJ2-5; the D gene TCRdb calls, TRBD1, cannot be checked with no DNA. Germline values: CDR1 SGHRS, CDR2 YFSETQ. This CDR3 spans 15 amino acids. The entry carries no DNA sequence. The CDR3 here is CASSLSGTAQETQYF.

The chain employs TRBV21-1 and TRBJ2-7; TCRdb picks TRBD1, but there is no DNA to check that call. TRBV21-1 is a documented pseudogene. CDR3 length: 17 residues. DNA for this receptor is not on file. The CDR3 region is CASSKVWGQGIGYEQYF.

The V gene is TRBV23-1, the J gene TRBJ2-4; TCRdb's assignment of TRBD2 cannot be checked, as there is no DNA. TRBV23-1 is an open reading frame whose function is uncertain. The length of the CDR3 is 17 residues. The protein alone is recorded here. The chain's CDR3 is CASSHGGAGEAKNIQYF.

The CDR3 region is CASSFGQGITYEQYF. J is TRBJ2-7 and V is TRBV11-1; TCRdb's D gene call, TRBD1, goes unchecked for lack of DNA. Germline assignment: CDR1 SGHAT and CDR2 FQDESV (reference sequence). The CDR3 runs to 15 residues. DNA is not recorded here.

This sequence joins TRBV15 and TRBJ2-3; TCRdb returns TRBD2, unconfirmable since there is no DNA. Germline V gene lookup returns CDR1 LNHNV and CDR2 YYDKDF (reference sequence). The length of the CDR3 is 16 residues. The nucleotide record is missing. CDR3 sequence reads: CATSGGLAGGIDTQYF.

This chain's CDR3 is CASSLDPTGADTQYF. The chain joins TRBV5-4 to TRBJ2-3; the D gene TCRdb calls, TRBD1, cannot be checked with no DNA. The germline gives CDR1 SGHNT, CDR2 YYREEE (reference sequence). This CDR3 comprises 15 residues. The nucleotide record is missing.

The chain couples TRBV5-1 to TRBJ2-3; TCRdb outputs TRBD2, but without DNA this stays unchecked. The V gene's germline CDR1 is SGHRS and CDR2 YFSETQ. The CDR3 consists of 15 residues. DNA is not recorded here. CDR3 sequence: CASSPEVTGADTQYF.